This TCR beta chain was recorded in a study of PD-1 blockade in classical Hodgkin lymphoma. Points from the study as a whole: The CD4+ diversity rise by C4D1 was clearest in complete responders.

Details on this clone: Its antigen is as yet unknown.

In every patient, relapse followed autologous stem cell transplantation, while exposure to brentuximab vedotin differed. Germline assignment: CDR1 ENHRY and CDR2 SYGVKD. The CDR3 consists of 13 residues. Trimming cost V 3 bases and J 5 bases, with 10 bases left between them. Only in-frame clones appear in the TCRdb table, and some are missing; sequencing was by immunoSEQ multiplex PCR. The top ten clones hold about 41% of a sample with 20,000 to 25,000 clones, 77% of them seen once. The sequences come from peripheral blood mononuclear cells (PBMCs), collected before the second cycle of nivolumab. The sequence derives from a human donor with classical Hodgkin lymphoma. The chain couples TRBV10-3 to TRBJ1-2; weak D call: TRBD1 (6 bases). The CDR3 region has the DNA TGTGCCATCAGTGAAGGGCAGGGGTATGGCTACACCTTC. This codes for CAISEGQGYGYTF.